The clone carrying this T cell receptor beta chain was found many times. The CDR3 sequence is 13 residues long. Germline assignment: CDR1 MNHEY and CDR2 SVGAGI. V lost 2 bases, J lost 0 bases, and 4 bases lay in between. TCRdb recomputed calls from the RACE reads with MiXCR, one row per CDR3 protein. The sample includes 30,000 to 40,000 distinct CDR3 sequences, 7.5% to 8% seen only once; the top ten take 1% to 1.5%. This record comes from a study of human T cells and chemical hapten exposure. Indicated time point: pre-sensitization, week 0. The sample's treatment: therapeutic diphenylcyclopropenone sensitization with weekly scalp DPC.

This specimen was whole blood, taken in connection with sensitization to the hapten diphenylcyclopropenone (DPC). The chain uses TRBV6-5 and TRBJ1-2, with D unresolved. The receptor comes from a woman between 50 and 59 years old with alopecia areata. Some clones in this sample may be carry-over from other donors' samples. The CDR3 nucleotides read TGTGCCAGCAGTTACGGGACTAACTATGGCTACACCTTC. It encodes CASSYGTNYGYTF.